This T cell receptor (beta chain) is from a study of T cells in Graves' hyperthyroidism and ophthalmopathy. Study-wide results and caveats: Most thyroid-expanded clonotypes above 0.001 were also found in blood.

What was amplified from RNA transcripts were TCR beta CDR3 regions. First-round RT-PCR with HTBI primers amplified the TCR CDR3 region. A single record per CDR3 protein comes from TCRdb applying MiXCR to the multiplex PCR reads. Of roughly 560,000 distinct CDR3 sequences listed, approximately 15% are singletons. This clonotype has at least ten counts. Antigen specificity is unknown. CDR1 and CDR2 from the germline V gene are LNHDA and SQIVND (reference sequence). The CDR3 length is 14 residues. The V gene lost 3 bases and the J gene lost 4 bases, with 13 bases spanning the gap. The rearrangement uses TRBV19 and TRBJ2-7; maybe TRBD1 (7 bases). Specimen: blood. This receptor was obtained from a woman in her 40s with Graves' ophthalmopathy. The chain's CDR3 is CASSITRDSYEQYF. Written as DNA, the CDR3 is TGTGCCAGTAGTATTACGCGGGACAGTTACGAGCAGTACTTC.